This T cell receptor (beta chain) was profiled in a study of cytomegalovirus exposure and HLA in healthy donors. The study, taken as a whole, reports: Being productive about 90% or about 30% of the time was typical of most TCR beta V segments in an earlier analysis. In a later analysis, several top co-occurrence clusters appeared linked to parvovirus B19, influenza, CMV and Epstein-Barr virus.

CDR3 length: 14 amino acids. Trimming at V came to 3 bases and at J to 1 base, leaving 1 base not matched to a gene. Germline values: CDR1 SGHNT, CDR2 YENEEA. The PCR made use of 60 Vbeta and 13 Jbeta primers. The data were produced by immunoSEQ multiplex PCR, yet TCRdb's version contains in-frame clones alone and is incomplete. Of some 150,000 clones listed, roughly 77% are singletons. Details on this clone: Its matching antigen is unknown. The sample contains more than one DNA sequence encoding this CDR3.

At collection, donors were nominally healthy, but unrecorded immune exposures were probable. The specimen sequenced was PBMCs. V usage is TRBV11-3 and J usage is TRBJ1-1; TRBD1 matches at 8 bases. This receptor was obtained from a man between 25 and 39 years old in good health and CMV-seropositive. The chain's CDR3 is CASSFGTGNTEAFF. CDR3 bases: TGTGCCAGCAGCTTTGGGACAGGGAACACTGAAGCTTTCTTT.